This paragraph reports one T cell receptor (beta chain). This clonotype came up a few times. No cognate antigen has been identified for it. No base quality values were provided; no much bigger clone lies one nucleotide off. Receptor libraries were prepared by PCR. DNA from cultured CD4+ T cells underwent TCR sequencing with the Oncomine TCR Beta short-read assay at the Johns Hopkins FTIC core. The QIAamp micro DNA kit was used to extract genomic DNA from the cultured CD4+ T cells. Oncomine TCR Beta libraries from cultured CD4+ T cells were pooled using unique dual indexes and sequenced on an Illumina iSeq 100. The paper's processing steps were these. Non-productive sequences were removed, and CDR3s that did not start with C, did not end with F or W, or were shorter than 7 amino acids were discarded. The MANAFEST web application identified antigen-specific clonotypes by comparing peptide-stimulated wells against reference wells and other culture wells. Positive clones required FDR below 0.05, an odds ratio above 5, and productive frequency above 0.1% in at least two of three replicate wells. Cross-reactive clonotypes were defined as significantly expanded in both SARS-CoV-2 spike wells and at least one common cold coronavirus spike condition. Using R version 3.6.1, CDR3 homology was evaluated through Levenshtein distances (stringdist) along with unrooted phylogenetic trees (ape). Clones were called with MiXCR by TCRdb after fastp trimmed the public reads at Q25, and only in-frame beta chains were retained. One record per CDR3 amino acid sequence lists the most common genes and DNA. The authors' filters were not applied to this entry. Here the sample has about 9,600 distinct CDR3 sequences; under 30% occur a single time. In total, the top ten clones hold about an eighth of the sample.

This record comes from a study of vaccination and CD4 T cells after COVID-19 (dated 2022 in TCRdb). About the investigation overall: Every convalescent patient had a positive nasal swab PCR test for SARS-CoV-2, with mild disease in 9 or 10 patients and severe disease in one. Control cultures used a CEFX viral epitope pool as positive control, an HIV-1 Nef peptide pool as negative control, or no peptide. In around 9 COVID-19 convalescent patients and a handful of infection-naive healthy vaccine recipients, researchers compared the spike-specific CD4+ TCR repertoire from before mRNA vaccination with the repertoire from after. Each participant got two doses of either the Pfizer-BioNTech BNT162b2 vaccine (n=8) or the Moderna mRNA-1273 vaccine (n=2). The time from the second vaccine dose to post-vaccine blood sampling had a median of roughly 79 days and ranged from about 13 to 250 days. Six males and four females were included in the convalescent cohort, with two Hispanic individuals, seven Caucasians, two Asians and one multiracial person represented. Post-COVID blood samples were collected from convalescent patients a median of roughly 100 days after diagnosis, with a range of about 30 to 161 days. Culture stimuli were overlapping spike peptide pools from SARS-CoV-2 and from the common cold coronaviruses HCoV-NL63, HCoV-OC43 and HCoV-229E. Points the paper makes about the study in general: Among convalescent patients, a median 86.3% of the SARS-CoV-2-reactive clones seen after vaccination appeared only after vaccination, which suggests priming specific to the vaccine. The median number of SARS-CoV-2-reactive clonotypes rose from around 21 after infection to roughly 38 after vaccination, but the change was not significant. Of the vaccine-specific clones in convalescent patients, 304 of 307, or nearly all, reacted only to SARS-CoV-2 spike and did not cross-react with common cold coronaviruses. Relatively few convalescent patients were included in the study, and early timepoints after natural infection were not analyzed.

Interpreted using the paper, the treatment or condition label stands for: roughly 11-day PBMC culture with coronavirus spike peptide pools or control peptides (ViraFEST assay). The study used the ViraFEST assay, which expanded antigen-specific T cells with peptide pools and then identified expanded clonotypes by TCR sequencing. The convalescent patients' positive SARS-CoV-2 PCR tests were from March to December 2020, which was before the Alpha, Beta and Delta variants emerged in the United States. More than 1.5 million PBMCs per well were cultured in IMDM with roughly 5.5% human AB serum and about 9.7 IU/ml IL-2, plus 10 ug/ml peptide pools. Half of the culture medium was replaced with fresh IL-2-containing medium on days 3 and 7. Once the cells had been in culture for 10 days, the EasySep CD4+ T cell isolation kit was used to isolate CD4+ T cells by negative selection. PBMCs were separated from whole blood using Ficoll-Paque Plus gradient centrifugation and then either used fresh or cryopreserved at -140C. Triplicate wells were generally used for each culture condition.

V and J lose 6 bases and 2 bases, and a span of 14 bases separates them. Taken from cysteine to phenylalanine, the CDR3 has 15 residues. Only the CDR3 part of the read is kept: 45 bases, read in frame from the first base. The sequence joins TRBV12-3 or TRBV12-4 to TRBJ1-5; TRBD1 might be the D gene, on 6 matching bases. The sample consisted of CD4+ T cells from blood, cultured in vitro, taken after SARS-CoV-2 vaccination. The TCR comes from a human donor who had recovered from COVID-19. Here the CDR3 is given as CASSPRGAGNQPQHF. Here is the DNA: TGTGCCAGCAGCCCCAGGGGTGCGGGCAATCAGCCCCAGCATTTT.